These T cell receptor beta chains were read from a single sample in a study of CD8+CD57+ T cells in acquired aplastic anemia. One entry per CDR3 protein, called by TCRdb with MiXCR from the reads. This sample yields roughly 130,000 distinct CDR3 sequences, of which over 45% are seen a single time; roughly 2.6% belongs to the top ten. Sequenced: sorted CD4+, CD8+, or CD8+CD57+ T cells (not recorded which) from PBMCs. These receptors were collected from a human donor in good health, serving as a control. CDR3s include the opening cysteine and the closing phenylalanine or tryptophan. The order of the fields is J gene, V gene, D gene, clone size, CDR3 DNA, CDR3 protein. The D gene is left open where the match is weak. Size tells how often a clone was seen (once, few, many) or the class of an expanded clone, and some rows leave it out.

j_gene: TRBJ2-7
v_gene: TRBV10-3
d_gene: -
abundance: -
CDR3nt: TGTGCCAGCAGGGAGAACAGTTACGAGCAGTACTTC
CDR3aa: CASRENSYEQYF

j_gene: TRBJ2-7
v_gene: TRBV7-2
d_gene: -
abundance: -
CDR3nt: TGTGCCAGCAGCTGGACAGAAAAAACCTACGAGCAGTACTTC
CDR3aa: CASSWTEKTYEQYF

j_gene: TRBJ1-1
v_gene: TRBV10-3
d_gene: -
abundance: many
CDR3nt: TGTGCCATCAGCGGACAGTTTGAAGCTTTCTTT
CDR3aa: CAISGQFEAFF

j_gene: TRBJ2-7
v_gene: TRBV11-2
d_gene: -
abundance: few
CDR3nt: TGTGCCAGCAGCCTCGGGGACCCCTACGAGCAGTACTTC
CDR3aa: CASSLGDPYEQYF

j_gene: TRBJ2-3
v_gene: TRBV5-6
d_gene: -
abundance: few
CDR3nt: TGTGCCAGCAGCTTGGGTCACCAGGGGCGGGGTGGGGAGCAGTATTTT
CDR3aa: CASSLGHQGRGGEQYF

j_gene: TRBJ1-6
v_gene: TRBV11-2
d_gene: TRBD1
abundance: many
CDR3nt: TGTGCCAGCAGCTTGGGTATAACAGGGGGCATAGGTTCACCCCTCCACTTT
CDR3aa: CASSLGITGGIGSPLHF

j_gene: TRBJ2-3
v_gene: TRBV10-3
d_gene: TRBD1
abundance: once
CDR3nt: TGTGCCATCAGTGAGTCCCCCACGCAGGGGGATTCGGATACGCAGTATTTT
CDR3aa: CAISESPTQGDSDTQYF

j_gene: TRBJ1-4
v_gene: TRBV6-1
d_gene: TRBD1
abundance: -
CDR3nt: TGTGCCAGCAGAAGGACAGGGGCTTCCACTAATGAAAAACTGTTTTTT
CDR3aa: CASRRTGASTNEKLFF

j_gene: TRBJ2-5
v_gene: TRBV18
d_gene: -
abundance: -
CDR3nt: TGTGCCAGCTCACCAGCGGGAACCCAGTACTTC
CDR3aa: CASSPAGTQYF

j_gene: TRBJ2-7
v_gene: TRBV2
d_gene: TRBD1
abundance: -
CDR3nt: TGTGCCTACGGGACAGCCAGGCCCTACGAGCAGTACTTC
CDR3aa: CAYGTARPYEQYF

j_gene: TRBJ1-6
v_gene: TRBV7-9
d_gene: TRBD1
abundance: -
CDR3nt: TGTGCCAGCAGCCTGGGACAGGGCTTTGCACCCCTCCACTTT
CDR3aa: CASSLGQGFAPLHF

j_gene: TRBJ2-1
v_gene: TRBV6-2/TRBV6-3
d_gene: TRBD1
abundance: few
CDR3nt: TGTGCCAGCACCCCGAGCGGACAGGGGGCGCGGGAGCAGTTCTTC
CDR3aa: CASTPSGQGAREQFF

j_gene: TRBJ2-7
v_gene: TRBV6-5
d_gene: -
abundance: many
CDR3nt: TGTGCCAGCAGTTACCAGGGGCCCCCCTACGAGCAGTACTTC
CDR3aa: CASSYQGPPYEQYF

j_gene: TRBJ1-2
v_gene: TRBV4-2
d_gene: -
abundance: -
CDR3nt: TGTGCCAGCAGCCGAGTTGAAGGTGATGGCTACACCTTC
CDR3aa: CASSRVEGDGYTF

j_gene: TRBJ1-6
v_gene: TRBV20-1
d_gene: -
abundance: many
CDR3nt: TGCAGTACTAGATCGAGGACAGACAATAATTCACCCCTCCACTTT
CDR3aa: CSTRSRTDNNSPLHF

j_gene: TRBJ1-5
v_gene: TRBV12-3/TRBV12-4
d_gene: -
abundance: many
CDR3nt: TGTGCCAGCAGTTCCCACATCGGTGAGCAGCCCCAGCATTTT
CDR3aa: CASSSHIGEQPQHF

j_gene: TRBJ2-7
v_gene: TRBV19
d_gene: -
abundance: -
CDR3nt: TGTGCCAGTAGCGCCGGGCCCCGTATCTACGAGCAGTACTTC
CDR3aa: CASSAGPRIYEQYF

j_gene: TRBJ2-3
v_gene: TRBV6-2/TRBV6-3
d_gene: -
abundance: many
CDR3nt: TGTGCCAGCAGTTACCTGGCTAGAACAGATACGCAGTATTTT
CDR3aa: CASSYLARTDTQYF

j_gene: TRBJ1-6
v_gene: TRBV4-3
d_gene: -
abundance: medium-sized
CDR3nt: TGCGCCAGCAGCCAGGCAGGTTATTCACCCCTCCACTTT
CDR3aa: CASSQAGYSPLHF

j_gene: TRBJ2-1
v_gene: TRBV24-1
d_gene: -
abundance: -
CDR3nt: TGTGCCACCAGTGGGTCAGGGTTTTCCTACAATGAGCAGTTCTTC
CDR3aa: CATSGSGFSYNEQFF

j_gene: TRBJ1-2
v_gene: TRBV7-6
d_gene: -
abundance: many
CDR3nt: TGTGCCAGCAGCTTACAGGGCTCCTATGGCTACACCTTC
CDR3aa: CASSLQGSYGYTF

j_gene: TRBJ1-2
v_gene: TRBV4-1
d_gene: TRBD1
abundance: -
CDR3nt: TGCGCCAGCAGCCAAGGATTTGGAGGGGGCGGTTCAAGTGGCTACACCTTC
CDR3aa: CASSQGFGGGGSSGYTF

j_gene: TRBJ2-3
v_gene: TRBV10-3
d_gene: -
abundance: -
CDR3nt: TGTGCCACTCAACTCGGGGGTAGCACAGATACGCAGTATTTT
CDR3aa: CATQLGGSTDTQYF

j_gene: TRBJ2-3
v_gene: TRBV2
d_gene: -
abundance: many
CDR3nt: TGTGCCAGCACCCTCTGGGCAGATACGCAGTATTTT
CDR3aa: CASTLWADTQYF

j_gene: TRBJ2-7
v_gene: TRBV25-1
d_gene: -
abundance: -
CDR3nt: TGCGCCAGCAGCCAAGAAACAGGGAGCAAAGAGCAGTACTTC
CDR3aa: CASSQETGSKEQYF

j_gene: TRBJ2-3
v_gene: TRBV10-1
d_gene: TRBD1
abundance: -
CDR3nt: TGCGCCAGCAGTGGACAGGGATGGGCCACAGATACGCAGTATTTT
CDR3aa: CASSGQGWATDTQYF

j_gene: TRBJ1-1
v_gene: TRBV7-9
d_gene: TRBD1
abundance: many
CDR3nt: TGTACCAGCAGCTCCGCCGGGACAGGGGGCAACACTGAAGCTTTCTTT
CDR3aa: CTSSSAGTGGNTEAFF

j_gene: TRBJ1-2
v_gene: TRBV25-1
d_gene: -
abundance: -
CDR3nt: TGTGCCAGCAGTGACCCAGGGCCAGGAGGCTATGGCTACACCTTC
CDR3aa: CASSDPGPGGYGYTF

j_gene: TRBJ2-7
v_gene: TRBV12-3/TRBV12-4
d_gene: -
abundance: -
CDR3nt: TGTGCCAGCAGTTACTCGATGGGAGGCTACGAGCAGTACTTC
CDR3aa: CASSYSMGGYEQYF

j_gene: TRBJ1-1
v_gene: TRBV10-3
d_gene: TRBD1
abundance: -
CDR3nt: TGTGCCATCGCAGAGACAGGGAGCACTGAAGCTTTCTTT
CDR3aa: CAIAETGSTEAFF

j_gene: TRBJ1-1
v_gene: TRBV19
d_gene: TRBD1
abundance: many
CDR3nt: TGTGCCACCAGGGACAGGGGGTATGACACTGAAGCTTTCTTT
CDR3aa: CATRDRGYDTEAFF

j_gene: TRBJ1-5
v_gene: TRBV2
d_gene: -
abundance: many
CDR3nt: TGTGCCAGCAGTGAAGCGCTTAGGAGTCAGCCCCAGCATTTT
CDR3aa: CASSEALRSQPQHF